These 5 T cell receptor beta chains share one sample of origin, sequenced in a study of OX40 agonist ivuxolimab in advanced cancers. The library came from the immunoSEQ multiplex PCR assay. TCRdb retrieved this table from immuneACCESS and kept in-frame rearrangements only. Not all clones are present; in checked studies, unresolved V genes account for under half, and no reason is known for the remainder. A total of roughly 80,000 clones appear in this sample, about 86% of them only once. The ten largest clones represent about 1.7% of the sample. The sample consisted of CD4+ or CD8+ T cells sorted from blood, taken in a trial of the OX40 agonist ivuxolimab. These receptors were obtained from an adult with an advanced solid tumor such as melanoma, head and neck, liver or kidney cancer.

This clone has ten or more counts. The rearrangement joins TRBV6-6 to TRBJ1-4; D not certain. CDR1 MNHNY and CDR2 SVGAGI come from the germline V gene (reference sequence). Trimming shortened V by 1 base and J by 5 bases, and 8 bases separated the two germline ends. The length of the CDR3 is 14 residues. The CDR3 reads CASSYFSGNEKLFF. In nucleotides, the CDR3 is TGTGCCAGCAGTTACTTTTCAGGAAATGAAAAACTGTTTTTT.

Only a few counts were recorded for this clone. The CDR3: CASSPRDYGYTF. As DNA, the CDR3 is TGTGCCAGCAGCCCCCGGGACTATGGCTACACCTTC. The chain is built from TRBV7-2 and TRBJ1-2, with unresolved D. The V gene lost 5 bases and the J gene lost 3 bases, with 7 bases spanning the gap. CDR1 SGHTA and CDR2 FQGNSA come from the germline V gene. The CDR3 runs to 12 residues.

The genes are TRBV7-3 and TRBJ2-1; 10 positions agree with TRBD2. The CDR3 runs 16 residues. Germline V CDR1 and CDR2: SGHTA, FQGTGA. The ends lost 4 bases at V and 2 bases at J; junction bases unmatched: 5. The chain's CDR3 is CASSSLAGATYNEQFF. The CDR3 bases are TGTGCCAGCAGCTCCCTAGCGGGGGCGACCTACAATGAGCAGTTCTTC.

This clone appeared a single time. The CDR3, as DNA: TGTGCCTGGATAAGCGGGGTGAGCACAGATACGCAGTATTTT. Its translation is CAWISGVSTDTQYF. The genes are TRBV30 and TRBJ2-3; 7 bases fit TRBD2. CDR3 size: 14 residues. Germline assignment: CDR1 GTSNPN and CDR2 SVGIG (reference sequence). V shed 4 bases and J 0 bases; nucleotides not matched to a gene: 4. The full variable domain, rest sourced from reference TRBV30 and TRBJ2-3, is SQTIHQWPATLVQPVGSPLSLECTVEGTSNPNLYWYRQAAGRGLQLLFYSVGIGQISSEVPQNLSASRPQDRQFILSSKKLLLSDSGFYLCAWISGVSTDTQYFGPGTRLTVL.

On this clone itself: Other DNA sequences within the sample encode an identical CDR3. This chain links TRBV5-1 with TRBJ1-5; 8 nucleotides agree with TRBD1. This CDR3 spans 14 amino acids. Trimming took 2 bases from V and 5 from J; bases not matched to a gene: 3. Per the germline V gene, CDR1 is SGHRS and CDR2 is YFSETQ. CDR3 in amino acids: CASSLGQGDQPQHF. The DNA of the CDR3 is TGCGCCAGCAGCTTAGGACAGGGCGATCAGCCCCAGCATTTT.